The present T cell receptor (beta chain) was sequenced within a study of early T cells in non-severe SARS-CoV-2 infection. This clonotype has only a few counts. TCRdb re-analysed the 5' RACE reads in MiXCR, keeping a single row per CDR3 protein. The table lists about 86,000 distinct CDR3 sequences, around an eighth of them singletons. Trimming took off 8 bases at V and 5 bases at J, with 16 bases between the two ends. Germline assignment: CDR1 DFQATT and CDR2 SNEGSKA (reference sequence). The CDR3 has 13 amino acids. What was sequenced was whole blood. The TCR comes from an adult who was a healthcare worker with PCR-confirmed SARS-CoV-2 infection or an uninfected control (not recorded which). The J gene is TRBJ2-4, the V gene TRBV20-1; perhaps TRBD1 as D (5 bases). The CDR3 loop is CSTIQGRENIQYF. CDR3 nucleotides: TGCAGTACCATCCAGGGCCGCGAAAACATTCAGTACTTC.